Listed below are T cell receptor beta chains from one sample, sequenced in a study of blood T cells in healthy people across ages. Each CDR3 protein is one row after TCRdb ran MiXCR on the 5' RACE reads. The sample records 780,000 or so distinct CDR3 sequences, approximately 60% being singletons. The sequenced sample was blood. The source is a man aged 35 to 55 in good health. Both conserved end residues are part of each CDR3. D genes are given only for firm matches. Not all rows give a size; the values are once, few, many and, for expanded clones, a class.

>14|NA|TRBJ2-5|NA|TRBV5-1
CASSLVLNQETQYF
TGCGCCAGCAGCTTGGTGCTGAATCAAGAGACCCAGTACTTC
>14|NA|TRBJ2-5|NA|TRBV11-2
CTSSLGSGRETQYF
TGTACCAGCAGCTTAGGATCTGGCAGGGAGACCCAGTACTTC
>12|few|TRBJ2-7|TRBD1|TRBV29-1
CSVGDRAHEQYF
TGCAGCGTTGGGGACAGGGCCCACGAGCAGTACTTC
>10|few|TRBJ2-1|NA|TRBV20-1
CSVSYNEQFF
TGCAGTGTCTCCTACAATGAGCAGTTCTTC
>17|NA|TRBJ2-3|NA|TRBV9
CASSVVGSGWVADTQYF
TGTGCCAGCAGCGTAGTTGGTAGCGGATGGGTGGCAGATACGCAGTATTTT
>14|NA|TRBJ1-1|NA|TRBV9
CASTREVGNTEAFF
TGTGCCAGCACCAGGGAGGTAGGAAACACTGAAGCTTTCTTT
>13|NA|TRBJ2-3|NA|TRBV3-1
CASNTGDTDTQYF
TGTGCCAGCAACACGGGGGACACAGATACGCAGTATTTT
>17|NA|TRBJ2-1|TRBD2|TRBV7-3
CASSAGLAGGPWEEQFF
TGTGCCAGCAGCGCCGGACTAGCGGGGGGGCCCTGGGAAGAGCAGTTCTTC
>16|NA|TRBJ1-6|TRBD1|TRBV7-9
CASSPPDRGRDSPLHF
TGTGCCAGCAGCCCACCGGACAGGGGACGGGATTCACCCCTCCACTTT
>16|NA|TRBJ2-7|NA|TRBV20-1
CSARDSGAGFSYEQYF
TGCAGTGCTAGAGATAGTGGGGCGGGATTCTCCTACGAGCAGTACTTC
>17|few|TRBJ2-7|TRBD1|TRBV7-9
CASSLALGRGQGAEQYF
TGTGCCAGCAGCTTAGCGCTTGGCCGGGGACAGGGGGCCGAGCAGTACTTC
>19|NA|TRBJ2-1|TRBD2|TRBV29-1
CSVDVEGGPIGSFYNEQFF
TGCAGCGTTGATGTTGAGGGAGGGCCGATTGGGAGCTTCTACAATGAGCAGTTCTTC
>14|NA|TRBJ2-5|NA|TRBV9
CASSVHGEQETQYF
TGTGCCAGCAGCGTTCACGGCGAACAAGAGACCCAGTACTTC
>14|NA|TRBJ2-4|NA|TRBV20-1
CSARALALGNIQYF
TGCAGTGCTAGGGCACTAGCCCTGGGGAACATTCAGTACTTC
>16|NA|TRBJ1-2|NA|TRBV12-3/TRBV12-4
CASSSRGRLKGYGYTF
TGTGCCAGCAGTTCAAGAGGACGTCTCAAAGGCTATGGCTACACCTTC
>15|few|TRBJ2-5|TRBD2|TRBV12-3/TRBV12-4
CASSTGTRNGETQYF
TGTGCCAGCAGCACCGGGACTAGGAACGGAGAGACCCAGTACTTC
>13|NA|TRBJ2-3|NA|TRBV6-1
CAGAYWGGDTQYF
TGTGCCGGGGCCTACTGGGGTGGAGATACGCAGTATTTT
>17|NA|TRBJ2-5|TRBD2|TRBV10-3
CAISDLASGGLQETQYF
TGTGCCATCAGTGATTTGGCTAGCGGGGGCTTGCAAGAGACCCAGTACTTC
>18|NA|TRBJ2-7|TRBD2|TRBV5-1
CASSEGLAGGLSSYEQYF
TGCGCCAGCAGCGAGGGACTAGCGGGAGGTCTAAGCTCCTACGAGCAGTACTTC
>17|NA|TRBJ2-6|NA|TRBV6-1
CASKSAGFASGANVLTF
TGTGCCAGCAAATCGGCAGGGTTCGCATCTGGGGCCAACGTCCTGACTTTC
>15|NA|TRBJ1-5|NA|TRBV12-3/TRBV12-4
CASSLGGTDNQPQHF
TGTGCCAGCAGTTTAGGCGGGACGGACAATCAGCCCCAGCATTTT
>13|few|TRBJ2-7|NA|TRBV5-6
CASSGLRGYEQYF
TGTGCCAGCAGCGGCCTACGAGGCTACGAGCAGTACTTC
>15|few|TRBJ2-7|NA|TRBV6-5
CASSYYQGSGYEQYF
TGTGCCAGCAGTTACTATCAAGGTAGCGGCTACGAGCAGTACTTC
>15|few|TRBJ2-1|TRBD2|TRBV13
CASSFAGTRDNEQFF
TGTGCCAGCAGCTTCGCCGGGACTAGAGACAATGAGCAGTTCTTC
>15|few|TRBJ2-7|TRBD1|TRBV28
CASTPTQGAPVEQYF
TGTGCCAGCACCCCGACCCAGGGGGCGCCCGTCGAGCAGTACTTC
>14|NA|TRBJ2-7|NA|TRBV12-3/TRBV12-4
CASSLRGYDYEQYF
TGTGCCAGCAGTTTGCGTGGATACGACTACGAGCAGTACTTC
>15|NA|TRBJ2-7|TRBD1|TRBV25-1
CASSESGTGPYEQYF
TGTGCCAGCAGTGAATCAGGGACAGGGCCCTACGAGCAGTACTTC
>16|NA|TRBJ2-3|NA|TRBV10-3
CAISESGAHPTDTQYF
TGTGCCATCAGTGAGTCTGGCGCCCACCCAACAGATACGCAGTATTTT
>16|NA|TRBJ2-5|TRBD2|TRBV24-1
CATSDGGLAGQETQYF
TGTGCCACCAGTGATGGGGGACTAGCGGGTCAAGAGACCCAGTACTTC
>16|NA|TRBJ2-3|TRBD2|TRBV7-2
CASSPGLAGGTDTQYF
TGTGCCAGCAGCCCGGGACTAGCGGGGGGCACAGATACGCAGTATTTT
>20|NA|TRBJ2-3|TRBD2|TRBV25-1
CASSGTGYRLAGFSTDTQYF
TGTGCCAGCAGTGGTACAGGGTACCGACTAGCGGGATTTAGCACAGATACGCAGTATTTT
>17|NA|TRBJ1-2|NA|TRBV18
CASSPRDVAVGNYGYTF
TGTGCCAGCTCACCACGGGACGTGGCGGTTGGAAACTATGGCTACACCTTC
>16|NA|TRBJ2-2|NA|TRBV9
CASSVGSSTNTGELFF
TGTGCCAGCAGCGTAGGAAGCAGCACTAACACCGGGGAGCTGTTTTTT
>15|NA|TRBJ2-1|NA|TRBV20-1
CSAREGLVSYNEQFF
TGCAGTGCTAGGGAAGGGCTGGTATCCTACAATGAGCAGTTCTTC
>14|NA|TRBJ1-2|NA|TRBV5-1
CASTNLQSNYGYTF
TGCGCCAGCACCAATCTTCAGAGTAACTATGGCTACACCTTC
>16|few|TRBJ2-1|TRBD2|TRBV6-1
CASRGGYGGAPDEQFF
TGTGCCAGCAGGGGTGGGTACGGGGGGGCCCCCGATGAGCAGTTCTTC
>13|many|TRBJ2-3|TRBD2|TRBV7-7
CASSLSGGNTQYF
TGTGCCAGCAGCTTAAGCGGGGGGAATACGCAGTATTTT
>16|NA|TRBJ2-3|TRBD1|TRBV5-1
CASSFSSRGTTDTQYF
TGCGCCAGCAGCTTCTCTAGCAGGGGGACCACAGATACGCAGTATTTT
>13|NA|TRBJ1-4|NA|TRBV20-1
CSARTAYNEKLFF
TGCAGTGCGAGGACAGCCTATAATGAAAAACTGTTTTTT
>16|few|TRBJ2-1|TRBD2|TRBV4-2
CASSQEKGLHYNEQFF
TGTGCCAGCAGCCAAGAGAAGGGACTACATTACAATGAGCAGTTCTTC
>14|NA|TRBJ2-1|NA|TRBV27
CASGLYAGNNEQFF
TGTGCCAGTGGCCTATACGCGGGAAATAATGAGCAGTTCTTC
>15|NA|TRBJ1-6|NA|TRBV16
CASSQSGEGVSPLHF
TGTGCCAGCAGCCAATCCGGGGAAGGGGTTTCACCCCTCCACTTT
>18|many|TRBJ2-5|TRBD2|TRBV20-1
CSARAFAGTSGSKETQYF
TGCAGTGCTAGAGCTTTCGCCGGGACTAGCGGGAGTAAAGAGACCCAGTACTTC
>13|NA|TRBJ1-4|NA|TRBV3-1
CASSQLGVEKLFF
TGTGCCAGCAGCCAGCTGGGGGTTGAAAAACTGTTTTTT
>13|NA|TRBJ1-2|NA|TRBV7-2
CASSRDRYYGYTF
TGTGCCAGCAGCCGAGACAGGTACTATGGCTACACCTTC
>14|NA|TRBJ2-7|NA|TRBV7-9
CASSSPTRNRLLYF
TGTGCCAGCAGCTCGCCCACCCGGAACAGACTATTGTACTTC
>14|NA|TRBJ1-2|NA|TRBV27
CASSLDRWTYGYTF
TGTGCCAGCAGTTTAGACAGGTGGACCTATGGCTACACCTTC
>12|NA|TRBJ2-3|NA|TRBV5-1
CASSELSDTQYF
TGCGCCAGCAGCGAACTCTCAGATACGCAGTATTTT
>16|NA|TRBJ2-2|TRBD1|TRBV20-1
CSARGLDRENTGELFF
TGCAGTGCTAGGGGACTGGACAGGGAGAACACCGGGGAGCTGTTTTTT